A selection of T cell receptor beta chains follows, all from one sample in a study of T cells in Graves' hyperthyroidism and ophthalmopathy. MiXCR, applied by TCRdb to the multiplex PCR reads, yields one record per CDR3 protein. The repertoire holds 550,000 to 800,000 distinct CDR3 sequences, 15% to 20% seen once, with 8.4% in the top ten. The source material was blood. The receptors come from a young man with Graves' hyperthyroidism. CDR3s include the opening cysteine and the closing phenylalanine or tryptophan. The D gene is left open where the match is weak. The size entry is marked missing in some rows and otherwise reads once, few, many or a size class.

J gene: TRBJ1-6; clone size: many; D gene: -; V gene: TRBV11-2; CDR3 DNA: TGTGCCAGCAGCCTAGTCCGTTCCGGGTTGGGGTCACCCCTCCACTTT; CDR3 protein: CASSLVRSGLGSPLHF
J gene: TRBJ2-7; clone size: many; D gene: TRBD2; V gene: TRBV11-2; CDR3 DNA: TGTGCCAGCAGCTCGGGACTAGCGGGAGAATGGGCCTACGAGCAGTACTTC; CDR3 protein: CASSSGLAGEWAYEQYF
J gene: TRBJ2-4; clone size: few; D gene: -; V gene: TRBV7-9; CDR3 DNA: TGTGCCAGCAGCTTAGACAACTACAAAAACATTCAGTACTTC; CDR3 protein: CASSLDNYKNIQYF
J gene: TRBJ2-7; clone size: many; D gene: TRBD1; V gene: TRBV28; CDR3 DNA: TGTGCCAGCAGTTTTTACAGGGGATACGAGCAGTACTTC; CDR3 protein: CASSFYRGYEQYF
J gene: TRBJ1-2; clone size: many; D gene: -; V gene: TRBV28; CDR3 DNA: TGTGCCAGCAGCACTCGTGACTATGGCTACACCTTC; CDR3 protein: CASSTRDYGYTF
J gene: TRBJ2-7; clone size: few; D gene: TRBD1; V gene: TRBV4-1; CDR3 DNA: TGCGCCAGCAGCCAAGATCAGGGGACAGGCCGCGAGCAGTACTTC; CDR3 protein: CASSQDQGTGREQYF
J gene: TRBJ2-1; clone size: few; D gene: -; V gene: TRBV28; CDR3 DNA: TGTGCCAGCAGCCTCCCGGCCAGTTGGAGGAATGAGCAGTTCTTC; CDR3 protein: CASSLPASWRNEQFF
J gene: TRBJ1-5; clone size: -; D gene: -; V gene: TRBV12-3/TRBV12-4; CDR3 DNA: TGTGCCAGCAGTGGCGTAGTGGTAGAGCGGAGCACAGATACGCAGCATTTT; CDR3 protein: CASSGVVVERSTDTQHF
J gene: TRBJ2-3; clone size: -; D gene: -; V gene: TRBV2; CDR3 DNA: TGTGCCAGCAGTGAAGGGACTTTCTACACAGATACGCAGTATTTT; CDR3 protein: CASSEGTFYTDTQYF
J gene: TRBJ2-7; clone size: -; D gene: -; V gene: TRBV29-1; CDR3 DNA: TGCAGCGTTTCGGACCCAACCTACGAGCAGTACTTC; CDR3 protein: CSVSDPTYEQYF
J gene: TRBJ2-5; clone size: few; D gene: -; V gene: TRBV2; CDR3 DNA: TGTGCCAGCAGTGATCCTAGCCCCGTCCGGGACCAGTACTTC; CDR3 protein: CASSDPSPVRDQYF